This TCR beta chain appears in the sequencing data of a study of cytomegalovirus exposure and HLA in healthy donors. Overall study results and limits: HLA alleles were associated with 18,000 or so TCR beta sequences in a later analysis at 0.05 false discovery rate. TCR beta chains numbering roughly 150 were designated cytomegalovirus-associated. Within the data, a cluster of highly shared sequence variants was likely a sequencing artifact.

CDR3 size: 15 residues. Germline V CDR1 and CDR2: LGHNA, YNFKEQ. J gave up 7 bases and V 0 bases, and 6 bases lay outside the gene matches. About this clone itself: Its matching antigen is unknown.

The PCR had 60 Vbeta and 13 Jbeta primers. Only in-frame clones appear in the TCRdb table, and some are missing; sequencing was by immunoSEQ multiplex PCR. The table lists fewer than 350,000 clones, around 90% of them singletons. Sequencing was carried out using PBMCs. This TCR came from a woman aged 18-29 years in good health and CMV-seronegative. The V call is TRBV4-2, the J call TRBJ1-2, with 9 bases matching TRBD1. CDR3 protein: CASSQDDRGSSGYTF. The DNA of the CDR3 is TGTGCCAGCAGCCAAGATGACAGGGGGTCTTCTGGCTACACCTTC.